One sample yielded the 13 T cell receptor beta chains listed below, sequenced in a study of graft-versus-host responses after intestinal transplantation. Method: immunoSEQ multiplex PCR; TCRdb's copy keeps in-frame clones and lacks some. The sample lists under 20,000 clones, around 86% occurring once. Specimen: PBMCs, collected roughly 32 weeks after intestinal transplant. Receptor source: a human patient who received an intestinal transplant, so some T cells may come from the graft donor.

The chain combines TRBV15 with TRBJ1-4; tentatively, D is TRBD1 (5 bases). V was pared by 8 bases and J by 4 bases, with 23 bases between. This CDR3 spans 17 amino acids. Germline V CDR1 and CDR2: LNHNV, YYDKDF (reference sequence). For the CDR3, the DNA is TGTGCCACCTCTGACAGTCTCCGGGGGTTAGATAATGAAAAACTGTTTTTT. Amino acids: CATSDSLRGLDNEKLFF.

The chain is built from TRBV5-6 and TRBJ2-7; D possibly corresponds to TRBD1 (5 bases). V was clipped by 0 bases and J by 2 bases, with 12 bases between them. This CDR3 has 15 amino acids. The germline V gene encodes CDR1 SGHDT and CDR2 YYEEEE. CDR3 sequence: CASSLEVGAAYEQYF. Here the CDR3 DNA reads TGTGCCAGCAGCTTGGAAGTAGGGGCGGCCTACGAGCAGTACTTC.

The rearrangement links TRBV5-1 to TRBJ2-2; D may match TRBD1 or TRBD2 (5 bases each). This CDR3 is 15 amino acids long. Germline CDR1 reads SGHRS; CDR2 reads YFSETQ. V lost 4 bases, J lost 1 base, and 11 bases lay in between. The CDR3 region is CASSTGTENTGELFF. DNA for the CDR3: TGCGCCAGCAGCACCGGGACGGAGAACACCGGGGAGCTGTTTTTT.

The J gene is TRBJ1-1, the V gene TRBV11-3; D is ambiguous. CDR3 length: 11 residues. In germline, CDR1 is SGHNT, CDR2 YENEEA. The ends were cut back, 5 bases at V and 4 bases at J, with 5 bases in the middle. This CDR3 is CASSLSTEAFF. The CDR3 region has the DNA TGTGCCAGCAGCCTGTCCACTGAAGCTTTCTTT.

This chain uses TRBV5-1 with TRBJ1-2; D is ambiguous. Germline CDR1 is SGHRS and CDR2 is YFSETQ. V lost 0 bases, J lost 4 bases, and 10 bases lay in between. The CDR3 sequence is 14 residues long. CDR3 sequence: CASSLVEPSYGYTF. CDR3 bases: TGCGCCAGCAGCTTGGTCGAGCCATCCTATGGCTACACCTTC.

This clone occurred a few times. J is TRBJ2-2 and V is TRBV23-1; 9 bases align to TRBD1. TRBV23-1 is sorted into the ORF group, with uncertain function. With V trimmed by 2 bases and J by 0 bases, 7 bases remained unmatched. CDR3 length equals 18 residues. In nucleotides, the CDR3 is TGCGCCAGCAGTCAACGCCGCCGGGACAGGGCGAACACCGGGGAGCTGTTTTTT. Translated, it gives CASSQRRRDRANTGELFF.

V is TRBV11-3 and J is TRBJ1-6, with unresolved D. Trimming stripped 3 bases from V and 10 bases from J, with 16 bases between. Germline V gene sequence: CDR1 SGHNT, CDR2 YENEEA. There are 15 residues in the CDR3. In DNA form, the CDR3 reads TGTGCCAGCAGCTTGGGGTCCGGGAGGGAATCACCCCTCCACTTT. Protein product: CASSLGSGRESPLHF.

The chain carries TRBV6-5 and TRBJ1-2; D unresolved. CDR3 length equals 15 residues. The V gene's germline CDR1 is MNHEY and CDR2 SVGAGI. V was shortened by 2 bases and J by 0 bases, with 10 bases between the two germline ends. As DNA, the CDR3 is TGTGCCAGCAGTTACGGGCAGACCCCTAACTATGGCTACACCTTC. Its translation: CASSYGQTPNYGYTF.

The chain carries TRBV6-6 and TRBJ2-2; TRBD1 matches at 8 bases. The V gene end was trimmed by 5 bases and the J gene end by 4 bases; junction bases not matched to a gene: 3. Germline V gene lookup returns CDR1 MNHNY and CDR2 SVGAGI (reference sequence). The CDR3 spans 14 residues. The CDR3 DNA follows: TGTGCCAGCAGTAGCACAGGGGGCACCGGGGAGCTGTTTTTT. It is translated as CASSSTGGTGELFF.

The J gene is TRBJ2-3, the V gene TRBV6-1; no clear D gene. Per the germline V gene, CDR1 is MNHNS and CDR2 is SASEGT. This CDR3 has 14 residues. Trimming cost V 10 bases and J 2 bases, with 16 bases left between them. As DNA, the CDR3 is TGTGCCACCCTACGCGGCTGGACCACAGATACGCAGTATTTT. Its translation: CATLRGWTTDTQYF.

This chain uses TRBV19 with TRBJ1-4; D is possibly TRBD1 (6 bases). The germline V and J ends were trimmed by 1 base and 7 bases, with 13 bases remaining between them. Germline CDR1 and CDR2: LNHDA and SQIVND (reference sequence). This CDR3 is 15 amino acids long. In DNA form, the CDR3 reads TGTGCCAGTAGTATAGGTGGGGGGGCTGGTGAAAAACTGTTTTTT. It translates to CASSIGGGAGEKLFF.

The chain recombines TRBV15 with TRBJ1-3; 7 nucleotides align to TRBD1. CDR1 and CDR2 (germline): LNHNV, YYDKDF (reference sequence). This CDR3 has 17 amino acids. The J segment lost 2 bases and the V segment lost 0 bases, leaving 7 bases of the junction unmatched. The CDR3 is CATSRDSKGAAGNTIYF. For the CDR3, the DNA is TGTGCCACCAGCAGAGACTCTAAGGGGGCTGCTGGAAACACCATATATTTT.

The V and J genes are TRBV7-2 and TRBJ1-2, with D perhaps TRBD1 (6 bases). Germline V gene data show CDR1 as SGHTA and CDR2 as FQGNSA. Trimming removed 1 base from V and 2 bases from J, with 17 bases in between. CDR3 length: 17 amino acids. In DNA, the CDR3 is TGTGCCAGCAGCTTAGTGTCTGGACAGACGATCAACTATGGCTACACCTTC. Translating it yields CASSLVSGQTINYGYTF.